This T cell receptor (beta chain) was observed in a study of shared clonotypes between healthy human individuals. In its sample, this clone was seen once. Unmatched junction bases numbered 7, after V lost 2 bases and J lost 3 bases. CDR1 and CDR2 from the germline V gene are WNHNN and SYGVQD (reference sequence). The CDR3 is 17 amino acids. Assay used: immunoSEQ multiplex PCR; TCRdb lists only in-frame clones, some missing. Here the sample spans about 2.4 million clones, 90% to 95% being singletons. V and J are TRBV10-1 and TRBJ2-1, with 10 positions matching TRBD1. The specimen sequenced was naive CD4+ T cells sorted from blood. The subset was: CD45RA+ positively selected. This clonotype was sampled from a man younger than 30 in good health. CDR3 bases: TGCGCCAGCAGTGAGCAGCGGACAGGGGGGGGCTACAATGAGCAGTTCTTC. As protein: CASSEQRTGGGYNEQFF.